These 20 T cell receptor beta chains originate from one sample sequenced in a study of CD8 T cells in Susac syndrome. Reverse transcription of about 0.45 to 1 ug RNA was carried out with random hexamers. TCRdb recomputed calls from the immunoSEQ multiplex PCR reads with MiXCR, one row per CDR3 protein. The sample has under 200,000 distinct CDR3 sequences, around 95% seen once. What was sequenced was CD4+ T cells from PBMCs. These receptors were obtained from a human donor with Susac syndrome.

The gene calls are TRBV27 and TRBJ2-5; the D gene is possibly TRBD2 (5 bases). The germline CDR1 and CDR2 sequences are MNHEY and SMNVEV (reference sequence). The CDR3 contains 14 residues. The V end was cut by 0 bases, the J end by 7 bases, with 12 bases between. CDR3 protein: CASSLSRGIGTQYF. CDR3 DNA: TGTGCCAGCAGTTTATCACGGGGTATTGGGACCCAGTACTTC.

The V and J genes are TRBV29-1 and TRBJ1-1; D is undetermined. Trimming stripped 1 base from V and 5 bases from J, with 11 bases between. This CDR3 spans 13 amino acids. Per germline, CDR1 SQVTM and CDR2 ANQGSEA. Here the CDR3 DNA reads TGCAGCGTTGAAGGGGTCGGAAGGACTGAAGCTTTCTTT. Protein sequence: CSVEGVGRTEAFF.

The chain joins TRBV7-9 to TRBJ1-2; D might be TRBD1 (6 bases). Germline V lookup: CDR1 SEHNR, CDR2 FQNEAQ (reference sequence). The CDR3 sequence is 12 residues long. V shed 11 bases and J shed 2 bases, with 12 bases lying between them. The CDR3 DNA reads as TGTGCCTTGCAGGGGCGAAACTATGGCTACACCTTC. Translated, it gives CALQGRNYGYTF.

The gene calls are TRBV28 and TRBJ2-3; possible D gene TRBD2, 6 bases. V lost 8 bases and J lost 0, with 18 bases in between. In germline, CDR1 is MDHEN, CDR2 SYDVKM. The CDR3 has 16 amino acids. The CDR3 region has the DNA TGTGCCAGCCAGGTGGGAGGAAGTTTTAGCACAGATACGCAGTATTTT. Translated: CASQVGGSFSTDTQYF. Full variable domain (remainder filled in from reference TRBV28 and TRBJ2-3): DVKVTQSSRYLVKRTGEKVFLECVQDMDHENMFWYRQDPGLGLRLIYFSYDVKMKEKGDIPEGYSVSREKKERFSLILESASTNQTSMYLCASQVGGSFSTDTQYFGPGTRLTVL.

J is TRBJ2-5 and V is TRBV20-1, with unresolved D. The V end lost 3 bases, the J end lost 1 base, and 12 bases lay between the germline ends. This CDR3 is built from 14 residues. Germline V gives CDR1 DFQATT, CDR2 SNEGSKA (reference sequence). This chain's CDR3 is CSAREWQVQETQYF. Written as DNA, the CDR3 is TGCAGTGCTAGGGAGTGGCAGGTCCAAGAGACCCAGTACTTC.

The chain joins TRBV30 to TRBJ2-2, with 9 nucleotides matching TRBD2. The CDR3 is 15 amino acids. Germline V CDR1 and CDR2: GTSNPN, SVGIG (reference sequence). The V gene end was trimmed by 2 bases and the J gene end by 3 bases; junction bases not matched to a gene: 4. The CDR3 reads CAWSWRLADTGELFF. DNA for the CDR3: TGTGCCTGGAGTTGGAGACTAGCGGACACCGGGGAGCTGTTTTTT.

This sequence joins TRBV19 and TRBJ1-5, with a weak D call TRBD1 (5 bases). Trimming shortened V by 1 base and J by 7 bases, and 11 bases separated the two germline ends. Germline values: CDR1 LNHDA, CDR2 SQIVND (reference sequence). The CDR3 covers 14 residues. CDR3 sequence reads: CASSIAFRGQPQHF. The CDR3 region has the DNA TGTGCCAGTAGTATAGCCTTTAGGGGACAGCCCCAGCATTTT.

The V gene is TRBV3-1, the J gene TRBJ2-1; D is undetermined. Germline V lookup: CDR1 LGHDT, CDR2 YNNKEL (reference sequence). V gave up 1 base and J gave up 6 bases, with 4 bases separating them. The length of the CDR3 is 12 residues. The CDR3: CASSQASNEQFF. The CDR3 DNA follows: TGTGCCAGCAGCCAAGCTAGCAATGAGCAGTTCTTC.

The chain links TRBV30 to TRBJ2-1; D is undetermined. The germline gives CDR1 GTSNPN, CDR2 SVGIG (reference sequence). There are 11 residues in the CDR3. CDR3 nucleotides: TGTGGAATGAGCTCCTACAATGAGCAGTTCTTC. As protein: CGMSSYNEQFF. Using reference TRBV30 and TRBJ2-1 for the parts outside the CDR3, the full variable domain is SQTIHQWPATLVQPVGSPLSLECTVEGTSNPNLYWYRQAAGRGLQLLFYSVGIGQISSEVPQNLSASRPQDRQFILSSKKLLLSDSGFYLCGMSSYNEQFFGPGTRLTVL.

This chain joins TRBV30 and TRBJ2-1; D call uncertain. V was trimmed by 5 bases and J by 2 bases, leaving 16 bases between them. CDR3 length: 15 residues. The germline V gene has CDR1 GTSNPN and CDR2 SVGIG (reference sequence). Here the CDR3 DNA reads TGTGCCTGGGGGGATAATGGGCGCACCTACAATGAGCAGTTCTTC. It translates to CAWGDNGRTYNEQFF.

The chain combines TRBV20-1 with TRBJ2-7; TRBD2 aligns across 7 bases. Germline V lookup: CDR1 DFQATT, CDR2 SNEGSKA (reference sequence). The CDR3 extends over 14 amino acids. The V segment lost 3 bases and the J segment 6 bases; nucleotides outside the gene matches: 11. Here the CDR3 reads CSASIAGRVGEQYV. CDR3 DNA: TGCAGTGCTAGTATAGCGGGCAGGGTAGGCGAGCAGTACGTC.

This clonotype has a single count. For the CDR3, the DNA is TGTGCCAGCTCACCATTATCCCCCACCGGGACTAGCCCCTACAATGAGCAGTTCTTC. Translation gives CASSPLSPTGTSPYNEQFF. The genes are TRBV18 and TRBJ2-1; 9 bases fit TRBD2. The CDR3 consists of 19 residues. Germline CDR1 and CDR2: KGHSH and LQKENI. V shed 2 bases and J 2 bases; nucleotides not matched to a gene: 13.

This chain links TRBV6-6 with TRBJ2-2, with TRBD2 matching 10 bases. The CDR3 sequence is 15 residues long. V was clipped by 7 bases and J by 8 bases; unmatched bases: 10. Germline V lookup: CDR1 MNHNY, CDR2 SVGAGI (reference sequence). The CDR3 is CASKETAGGAGELFF. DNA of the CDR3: TGTGCCAGCAAAGAAACAGCGGGGGGGGCAGGGGAGCTGTTTTTT.

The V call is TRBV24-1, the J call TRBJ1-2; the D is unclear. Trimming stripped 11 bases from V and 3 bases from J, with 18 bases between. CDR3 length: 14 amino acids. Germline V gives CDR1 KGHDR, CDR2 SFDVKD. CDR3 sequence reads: CAIRRAAGDYGYTF. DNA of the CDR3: TGTGCCATCCGTCGGGCGGCGGGTGACTATGGCTACACCTTC.

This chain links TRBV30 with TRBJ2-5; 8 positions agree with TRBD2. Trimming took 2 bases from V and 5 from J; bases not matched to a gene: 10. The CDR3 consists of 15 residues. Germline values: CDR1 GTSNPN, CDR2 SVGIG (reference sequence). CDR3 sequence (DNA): TGTGCCTGGAGTACGGCTAGCGGGTGGAGGGAGACCCAGTACTTC. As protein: CAWSTASGWRETQYF.

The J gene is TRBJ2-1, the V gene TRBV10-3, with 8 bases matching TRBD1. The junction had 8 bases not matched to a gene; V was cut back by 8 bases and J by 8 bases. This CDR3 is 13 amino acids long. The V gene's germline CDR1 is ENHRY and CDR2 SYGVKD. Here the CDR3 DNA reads TGTGCCATCGGACAGGGAAGGTTCGATGAGCAGTTCTTC. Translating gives CAIGQGRFDEQFF.

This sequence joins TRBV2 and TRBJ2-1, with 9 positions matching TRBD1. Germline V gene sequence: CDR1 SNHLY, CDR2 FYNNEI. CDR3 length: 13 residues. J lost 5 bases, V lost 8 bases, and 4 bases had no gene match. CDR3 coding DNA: TGTGCCAGCGGCAGGACAGGGGACAATGAGCAGTTCTTC. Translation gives CASGRTGDNEQFF.

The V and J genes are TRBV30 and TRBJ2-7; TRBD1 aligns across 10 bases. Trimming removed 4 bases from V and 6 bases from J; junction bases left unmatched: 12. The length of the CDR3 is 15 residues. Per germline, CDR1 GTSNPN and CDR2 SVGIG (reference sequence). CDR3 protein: CAWTKGTGATTEQYF. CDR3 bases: TGTGCCTGGACCAAAGGGACAGGGGCCACGACCGAGCAGTACTTC.

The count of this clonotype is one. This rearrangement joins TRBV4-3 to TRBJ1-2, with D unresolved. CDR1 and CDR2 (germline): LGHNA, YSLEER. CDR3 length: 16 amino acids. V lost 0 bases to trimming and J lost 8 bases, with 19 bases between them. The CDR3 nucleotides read TGCGCCAGCAGCCAAGATCCTACGGGTGTTGGCGAGGGCTACACCTTC. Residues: CASSQDPTGVGEGYTF.

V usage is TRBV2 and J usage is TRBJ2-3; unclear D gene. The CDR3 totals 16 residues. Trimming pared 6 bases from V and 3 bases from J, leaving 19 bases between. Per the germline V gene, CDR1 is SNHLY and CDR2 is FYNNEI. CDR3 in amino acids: CASRPHTLGVTDTQYF. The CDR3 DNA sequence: TGTGCCAGCAGGCCACATACACTGGGCGTGACAGATACGCAGTATTTT.